Presented here are 32 T cell receptor beta chains from one specimen sequenced in a study of shared clonotypes between healthy human individuals (dated by TCRdb to the early 2020s). For the CD8 naive samples, CD45RO-negative cells were positively selected for CCR7, yielding a CD45RA+CCR7+ population from which TemRA cells were excluded. Library prep was done by the immunoSEQ multiplex PCR assay. Entries here come from immuneACCESS through TCRdb and include only in-frame sequences with V and J called. Some clones fail to appear in such tables; in the studies checked, an unresolved V gene covers under half of the shortfall, and the cause of the remainder is unknown. Within this sample are some 630,000 clones, with roughly 95% of them counted one time only. The ten biggest clones cover roughly 0.1% of the sample. Sample: naive CD8+ T cells sorted from blood. The sample's cell subset or site, from its label and the paper: CD45RA+CCR7+. The receptors were gathered from a woman aged 30 to 39 in good health.

The chain uses TRBV18 and TRBJ2-2, with 9 bases aligning to TRBD1. Germline V CDR1 and CDR2: KGHSH, LQKENI. With V trimmed by 8 bases and J by 2 bases, 3 bases remained unmatched. CDR3 length: 14 amino acids. As DNA, the CDR3 is TGTGCCAGCGCACAGGGGGCTAACACCGGGGAGCTGTTTTTT. Protein sequence: CASAQGANTGELFF.

The rearrangement uses TRBV30 and TRBJ2-7; D possibly corresponds to TRBD2 (5 bases). Trimming took 3 bases from V and 1 from J, leaving 10 bases between them. The germline CDR1 and CDR2 sequences are GTSNPN and SVGIG (reference sequence). This CDR3 is 13 amino acids long. The CDR3, as DNA: TGTGCCTGGAGCGGGATCCTTTCCTACGAGCAGTACTTC. This sequence encodes CAWSGILSYEQYF.

This chain connects TRBV5-1 to TRBJ2-3; 9 positions agree with TRBD2. The germline gives CDR1 SGHRS, CDR2 YFSETQ. The ends lost 4 bases at V and 4 bases at J; junction bases unmatched: 7. This CDR3 contains 15 residues. The CDR3 nucleotides read TGCGCCAGCAGCCCCGGGACTAGCTCGGCAGATACGCAGTATTTT. Encoded protein: CASSPGTSSADTQYF.

This chain uses TRBV5-1 with TRBJ2-7; tentatively, D is TRBD1 or TRBD2 (5 bases each). V shed 0 bases and J shed 6 bases, with 13 bases lying between them. Germline loops: CDR1 SGHRS, CDR2 YFSETQ. This CDR3 is 14 amino acids long. The CDR3 sequence is CASSLVGPPGEQYF. Here the CDR3 DNA reads TGCGCCAGCAGCTTGGTGGGACCCCCGGGCGAGCAGTACTTC. The full variable domain, its missing parts supplied by reference TRBV5-1 and TRBJ2-7, is KAGVTQTPRYLIKTRGQQVTLSCSPISGHRSVSWYQQTPGQGLQFLFEYFSETQRNKGNFPGRFSGRQFSNSRSEMNVSTLELGDSALYLCASSLVGPPGEQYFGPGTRLTVT.

This chain joins TRBV5-4 and TRBJ1-1, with D possibly matching TRBD1 (5 bases). The CDR3 length is 13 residues. Germline CDR1 reads SGHNT; CDR2 reads YYREEE (reference sequence). V shed 4 bases and J shed 2 bases, with 9 bases lying between them. In DNA, the CDR3 is TGTGCCAGCAGCGGGGACGGAAACACTGAAGCTTTCTTT. Protein product: CASSGDGNTEAFF.

The chain carries TRBV6-1 and TRBJ2-1; D call uncertain. V was trimmed by 8 bases and J by 6 bases, leaving 8 bases between them. The germline gives CDR1 MNHNS, CDR2 SASEGT. The CDR3 sequence is 11 residues long. Here the CDR3 reads CASPSLNEQFF. CDR3 in DNA: TGTGCCAGCCCCTCCCTCAATGAGCAGTTCTTC.

About this clone itself: The sample holds other DNA sequences that translate to the same CDR3. CDR3 region: CASSTGTGSYEQYF. The CDR3 region has the DNA TGTGCCAGCAGCACCGGGACAGGATCCTACGAGCAGTACTTC. The rearrangement links TRBV27 to TRBJ2-7; 8 bases match TRBD1. After removal of 6 bases from V and 1 base from J, the junction contained 5 bases not matched to a gene. The CDR3 extends over 14 amino acids. Germline lookup yields CDR1 MNHEY and CDR2 SMNVEV (reference sequence).

The chain couples TRBV27 to TRBJ2-2; 12 bases fit TRBD2. This CDR3 has 16 residues. Germline V gives CDR1 MNHEY, CDR2 SMNVEV (reference sequence). The junction had 6 bases not matched to a gene; V was cut back by 5 bases and J by 5 bases. CDR3: CASSHGTSGQTGELFF. CDR3 sequence (DNA): TGTGCCAGCAGTCATGGGACTAGCGGGCAAACCGGGGAGCTGTTTTTT.

The rearrangement joins TRBV5-6 to TRBJ2-3; the D gene is possibly TRBD2 (5 bases). Germline CDR1 is SGHDT and CDR2 is YYEEEE. The CDR3 loop spans 18 amino acids. Trimming took off 4 bases at V and 5 bases at J, with 26 bases between the two ends. The CDR3 region is CASSGGGSEQTPKDTQYF. The CDR3 DNA reads TGTGCCAGCAGCGGAGGAGGTTCGGAACAGACTCCCAAAGATACGCAGTATTTT.

The chain recombines TRBV5-6 with TRBJ2-7; 7 bases line up with TRBD1. Trimming took 4 bases from V and 2 from J; bases not matched to a gene: 6. Germline-derived CDR1 and CDR2 are SGHDT and YYEEEE. The CDR3 covers 14 residues. The CDR3 DNA follows: TGTGCCAGCAGCCTGGGACAGAGCGCCTACGAGCAGTACTTC. It translates to CASSLGQSAYEQYF.

V and J are TRBV2 and TRBJ2-5, with D tentatively TRBD1 (6 bases). There are 13 residues in the CDR3. Germline-derived CDR1 and CDR2 are SNHLY and FYNNEI. The V and J ends lost 6 bases and 1 base respectively, with 9 bases between them. The CDR3: CASRDRFQETQYF. The CDR3, as DNA: TGTGCCAGCAGGGACAGATTCCAAGAGACCCAGTACTTC. Full variable domain (remainder filled in from reference TRBV2 and TRBJ2-5): EPEVTQTPSHQVTQMGQEVILRCVPISNHLYFYWYRQILGQKVEFLVSFYNNEISEKSEIFDDQFSVERPDGSNFTLKIRSTKLEDSAMYFCASRDRFQETQYFGPGTRLLVL.

The chain combines TRBV28 with TRBJ2-7, with D possibly called TRBD1 or TRBD2 (5 bases each). Trimming took off 7 bases at V and 1 base at J, with 17 bases between the two ends. Germline assignment: CDR1 MDHEN and CDR2 SYDVKM. This CDR3 contains 15 residues. CDR3 bases: TGTGCCAGCACGGCCCTGGGGGAGACGTCCTACGAGCAGTACTTC. Its protein is CASTALGETSYEQYF.

The chain combines TRBV2 with TRBJ1-2, with a tentative D call TRBD1 (5 bases). Germline assignment: CDR1 SNHLY and CDR2 FYNNEI. The CDR3 consists of 14 residues. Trimming took 4 bases from V and 4 from J, leaving 13 bases between them. Here the CDR3 reads CASSAWDGGYGYTF. The CDR3 DNA sequence: TGTGCCAGCAGTGCGTGGGACGGAGGCTATGGCTACACCTTC.

The chain uses TRBV14 and TRBJ2-1; no clear D. The germline CDR1 and CDR2 sequences are SGHDN and FVKESK. The V and J ends lost 4 bases and 7 bases respectively, with 20 bases between them. CDR3 size: 16 residues. In nucleotides, the CDR3 is TGTGCCAGCAGCCTAGTCCCATTCACTGGTGCGAATGAGCAGTTCTTC. This codes for CASSLVPFTGANEQFF.

The rearrangement joins TRBV27 to TRBJ2-1, with 14 bases fitting TRBD2. V was pared by 3 bases and J by 8 bases, with 3 bases of the junction left unmatched. The CDR3 has 15 residues. The germline CDR1 and CDR2 sequences are MNHEY and SMNVEV (reference sequence). CDR3 nucleotides: TGTGCCAGCAGTTTCGGGACTAGCGGGAGCTATGAGCAGTTCTTC. Protein sequence: CASSFGTSGSYEQFF.

The CDR3: CASSQGWVEQYF. Written as DNA, the CDR3 is TGTGCCAGCAGCCAAGGATGGGTCGAGCAGTACTTC. The chain is built from TRBV14 and TRBJ2-7; D not resolved. In germline, CDR1 is SGHDN, CDR2 FVKESK. Trimming removed 1 base at V and 6 bases at J, with 7 bases between. This CDR3 is built from 12 residues.

This chain connects TRBV2 to TRBJ2-1, with 9 bases identical to TRBD2. The CDR3 loop spans 18 amino acids. Trimming removed 6 bases from V and 2 bases from J; junction bases left unmatched: 14. Germline CDR1 SNHLY, CDR2 FYNNEI. CDR3 coding DNA: TGTGCCAGCAGACCTTTTAGCGGGAGCCCCGAAACCTACAATGAGCAGTTCTTC. Its protein is CASRPFSGSPETYNEQFF.

The chain uses TRBV2 and TRBJ2-2, with D possibly being TRBD2 (5 bases). Trimming left V 6 bases short and J 0 bases short, with 11 bases between. CDR3 size: 15 residues. The germline V gene encodes CDR1 SNHLY and CDR2 FYNNEI. For the CDR3, the DNA is TGTGCCAGCAGGGGTGGACTGGCGAACACCGGGGAGCTGTTTTTT. Encoded protein: CASRGGLANTGELFF.

The CDR3 nucleotides read TGTGCCAGCAGCTCCCAGGGGTTAAGTGAGCAGTTCTTC. Its translation: CASSSQGLSEQFF. This chain uses TRBV7-9 with TRBJ2-1, with D possibly matching TRBD1 (6 bases). Germline loops: CDR1 SEHNR, CDR2 FQNEAQ (reference sequence). Trimming removed 4 bases at V and 9 bases at J, with 13 bases between. CDR3 length: 13 amino acids.

The chain has TRBV19 and TRBJ1-4, with 9 bases identical to TRBD1. Germline trimming cut 4 bases from V and 6 bases from J; bases unmatched to any gene: 6. Germline V CDR1 and CDR2: LNHDA, SQIVND (reference sequence). The CDR3 extends over 15 amino acids. The CDR3 bases are TGTGCCAGTAGTACCGAACAGGGGGCTTATGAAAAACTGTTTTTT. Its protein product is CASSTEQGAYEKLFF.

This clone was recorded only once. The V call is TRBV29-1, the J call TRBJ1-3, with 9 bases aligning to TRBD1. Unmatched junction bases numbered 3, after V lost 5 bases and J lost 1 base. The CDR3 consists of 14 residues. Germline V lookup: CDR1 SQVTM, CDR2 ANQGSEA. CDR3 loop: CSVWDRESGNTIYF. DNA of the CDR3: TGCAGCGTTTGGGACAGGGAATCTGGAAACACCATATATTTT.

The chain recombines TRBV2 with TRBJ1-1; D possibly corresponds to TRBD1 (5 bases). CDR3 length: 13 residues. The V end lost 6 bases, the J end lost 1 base, and 9 bases lay between the germline ends. In germline, CDR1 is SNHLY, CDR2 FYNNEI. CDR3 loop: CASRHTGNTEAFF. CDR3 in DNA: TGTGCCAGCAGGCACACAGGGAACACTGAAGCTTTCTTT.

This rearrangement joins TRBV27 to TRBJ2-7; no definite D call. The germline CDR1 and CDR2 sequences are MNHEY and SMNVEV (reference sequence). V lost 2 bases to trimming and J lost 3 bases, with 8 bases between them. The CDR3 loop spans 13 amino acids. CDR3 residues: CASSLQANYEQYF. CDR3 in DNA: TGTGCCAGCAGTTTACAGGCGAACTACGAGCAGTACTTC.

The V and J genes are TRBV9 and TRBJ2-1, with D possibly TRBD2 on 6 matching bases. The CDR3 runs to 14 residues. Germline CDR1 reads SGDLS; CDR2 reads YYNGEE. Trimming pared 6 bases from V and 8 bases from J, leaving 18 bases between. The CDR3 loop reads CASTPREREDEQFF. CDR3 in DNA: TGTGCCAGCACCCCTAGGGAGAGGGAGGATGAGCAGTTCTTC. Looking up the rest from reference TRBV9 and TRBJ2-1 gives the full variable domain: DSGVTQTPKHLITATGQRVTLRCSPRSGDLSVYWYQQSLDQGLQFLIQYYNGEERAKGNILERFSAQQFPDLHSELNLSSLELGDSALYFCASTPREREDEQFFGPGTRLTVL.

Notes on this clone: This CDR3 is also generated by other DNA sequences in the sample. This rearrangement joins TRBV30 to TRBJ1-1; no definite D call. This CDR3 has 12 amino acids. Per germline, CDR1 GTSNPN and CDR2 SVGIG (reference sequence). Trimming took off 0 bases at V and 4 bases at J, with 6 bases between the two ends. The CDR3 region is CAWSVWGTEAFF. In DNA form, the CDR3 reads TGTGCCTGGAGTGTATGGGGCACTGAAGCTTTCTTT.

CDR3 in amino acids: CASSLALENIQYF. Here the CDR3 DNA reads TGTGCCAGCAGCTTGGCCCTGGAAAACATTCAGTACTTC. V and J are TRBV5-4 and TRBJ2-4; the D is unclear. Trimming left V 0 bases short and J 5 bases short, with 6 bases between. The V gene's germline CDR1 is SGHNT and CDR2 YYREEE (reference sequence). The CDR3 is made up of 13 amino acids.

V is TRBV13 and J is TRBJ2-1, with 9 nucleotides matching TRBD1. CDR1 and CDR2 (germline): PRHDT, FYEKMQ (reference sequence). J lost 8 bases, V lost 0 bases, and 2 bases had no gene match. This CDR3 contains 14 residues. CDR3 sequence reads: CASSLGDRGHEQFF. For the CDR3, the DNA is TGTGCCAGCAGCTTAGGGGACAGGGGCCATGAGCAGTTCTTC.

A few counts support this clone. The genes are TRBV6-5 and TRBJ1-3, with D maybe TRBD1 (5 bases). The V gene's germline CDR1 is MNHEY and CDR2 SVGAGI. The CDR3 is made up of 14 amino acids. Trimming pared 6 bases from V and 0 bases from J, leaving 9 bases between. In DNA form, the CDR3 reads TGTGCCAGCAGCAGACAGAGCTCTGGAAACACCATATATTTT. This sequence encodes CASSRQSSGNTIYF.

This clone was seen only once. The chain uses TRBV28 and TRBJ2-5; TRBD2 matches at 7 bases. Germline V gene lookup returns CDR1 MDHEN and CDR2 SYDVKM. CDR3 length equals 14 residues. V shed 6 bases and J 2 bases; nucleotides not matched to a gene: 6. The CDR3 DNA reads TGTGCCAGCAGCGGGGGGACCCCTCAAGAGACCCAGTACTTC. It yields the protein CASSGGTPQETQYF. Filled out from reference TRBV28 and TRBJ2-5, the complete variable domain reads DVKVTQSSRYLVKRTGEKVFLECVQDMDHENMFWYRQDPGLGLRLIYFSYDVKMKEKGDIPEGYSVSREKKERFSLILESASTNQTSMYLCASSGGTPQETQYFGPGTRLLVL.

Remarks on this clone: One end of the junction varies from germline; a read error may be responsible. The chain uses TRBV28 and TRBJ2-5; D is undetermined. This CDR3 spans 15 amino acids. Germline values: CDR1 MDHEN, CDR2 SYDVKM. CDR3 bases: TGTGCCAGCAGTTCCCCCCTCATACATCGACTTATTTGGGACTTC. Translated: CASSSPLIHRLIWDF.

The chain carries TRBV27 and TRBJ1-1, with D perhaps matching TRBD1 (5 bases). The CDR3 is 11 residues long. CDR1 MNHEY and CDR2 SMNVEV come from the germline V gene (reference sequence). The V end lost 5 bases, the J end lost 8 bases, and 9 bases lay between the germline ends. CDR3: CASSQWGEAFF. The CDR3 nucleotides read TGTGCCAGCAGTCAATGGGGGGAAGCTTTCTTT.

This sequence joins TRBV7-2 and TRBJ2-7; 9 bases line up with TRBD2. This CDR3 region has 16 residues. The germline CDR1 and CDR2 sequences are SGHTA and FQGNSA. Trimming removed 4 bases from V and 3 bases from J; junction bases left unmatched: 10. The CDR3 DNA sequence: TGTGCCAGCAGCTCCGTTATAGCGGGAGATTACTACGAGCAGTACTTC. As protein: CASSSVIAGDYYEQYF.